These 3 T cell receptor beta chains were all obtained from the same sample, sequenced in a study of graft-versus-host responses after intestinal transplantation. Here immunoSEQ multiplex PCR was the method, and the copy in TCRdb shows in-frame clones only, minus some. The sample shows about 73,000 clones, 90% of them seen only once. Their antigen targets remain unknown. The starting material was unstimulated CD8+ T cells sorted from spleen or lymph node cells, obtained before transplant. Every receptor here comes from a human donor who was the organ donor for an intestinal transplant.

The chain carries TRBV15 and TRBJ1-5; no firm D call. Trimming stripped 7 bases from V and 2 bases from J, with 12 bases between. Germline V gene sequence: CDR1 LNHNV, CDR2 YYDKDF (reference sequence). The CDR3 extends over 14 amino acids. The CDR3 is CATTAQEGNQPQHF. CDR3 DNA: TGTGCCACCACCGCGCAGGAGGGCAATCAGCCCCAGCATTTT.

This chain connects TRBV7-9 to TRBJ1-2, with TRBD1 identical over 9 bases. Germline CDR1 reads SEHNR; CDR2 reads FQNEAQ (reference sequence). J was trimmed by 6 bases and V by 1 base; bases with no gene match: 6. The CDR3 sequence is 15 residues long. CDR3 DNA sequence: TGTGCCAGCAGCTTAGAGGTGGGACAGGGCGATGGCTACACCTTC. It translates to CASSLEVGQGDGYTF.

The chain carries TRBV19 and TRBJ2-7, with D perhaps matching TRBD1 (6 bases). Germline CDR1 and CDR2: LNHDA and SQIVND (reference sequence). The CDR3 runs to 12 residues. V lost 2 bases, J lost 9 bases, and 11 bases lay in between. The CDR3 DNA reads TGTGCCAGTAGTATAATGACAGGTGGGCAGTACGTC. Translation: CASSIMTGGQYV.